A selection of T cell receptor beta chains follows, all from one sample in a study of naive and memory T cell subsets. TCRdb analysed the 5' RACE reads with MiXCR anew, one entry per CDR3 protein. This table holds about 32,000 distinct CDR3 sequences, over 15% found once. These receptor sequences come from a female donor in good health. Both conserved end residues are part of each CDR3. A D gene is named only where the DNA matches it firmly. Where a row states a size, it is once, few, many or the class of an expanded clone; other rows omit it.

D: -
V: TRBV7-9
size: medium-sized
J: TRBJ2-5
CDR3: CASSFGQTQYF
DNA: TGTGCCAGCAGCTTCGGTCAGACCCAGTACTTC

D: -
V: TRBV7-9
size: many
J: TRBJ2-2
CDR3: CASDRNRAGELFF
DNA: TGTGCCAGCGATCGCAATCGTGCCGGGGAGCTGTTTTTT

D: TRBD2
V: TRBV15
size: -
J: TRBJ2-3
CDR3: CATSTRSGGDTQYF
DNA: TGTGCCACCAGCACTAGGTCCGGGGGGGATACGCAGTATTTT

D: -
V: TRBV29-1
size: many
J: TRBJ1-2
CDR3: CSVDGSDYGYTF
DNA: TGCAGCGTTGACGGGAGTGACTATGGCTACACCTTC

D: TRBD1
V: TRBV29-1
size: few
J: TRBJ1-2
CDR3: CSVGTGEYYGYTF
DNA: TGCAGCGTTGGGACAGGGGAATACTATGGCTACACCTTC

D: -
V: TRBV14
size: many
J: TRBJ1-1
CDR3: CASSQDSNTEAFF
DNA: TGTGCCAGCAGCCAAGACTCGAACACTGAAGCTTTCTTT

D: TRBD1
V: TRBV7-9
size: -
J: TRBJ2-2
CDR3: CASSSRTRGRVYTGELFF
DNA: TGTGCCAGCAGCTCCCGTACCAGGGGGCGCGTTTACACCGGGGAGCTGTTTTTT

D: TRBD2
V: TRBV6-6
size: many
J: TRBJ2-6
CDR3: CASSFQAGRDVLTF
DNA: TGTGCCAGCAGTTTTCAAGCAGGGAGGGACGTCCTGACTTTC

D: -
V: TRBV20-1
size: -
J: TRBJ1-1
CDR3: CSAMSRAEAFF
DNA: TGCAGTGCTATGAGTAGGGCTGAAGCTTTCTTT

D: TRBD2
V: TRBV20-1
size: many
J: TRBJ2-3
CDR3: CSAGTSGTDTQYF
DNA: TGCAGTGCCGGGACTAGCGGCACAGATACGCAGTATTTT